This TCR beta chain was recorded in a study of early T cells in non-severe SARS-CoV-2 infection. About the research overall: Alpha and beta chains were unpaired, from unsorted whole-blood bulk RNA.

Attachment of unique molecular identifiers was made to individual cDNA molecules. One entry per CDR3 protein results from TCRdb running MiXCR on the 5' RACE reads. The sample lists roughly 60,000 distinct CDR3 sequences, about 5.6% occurring once. The CDR3 is 19 amino acids. The V and J ends lost 0 bases and 0 bases, in that order; junction bases with no gene match: 13. Germline V gene data show CDR1 as SGDLS and CDR2 as YYNGEE. With regard to this clonotype: Its antigen is as yet unknown.

Findings of the study overall: Reliance on VDJdb matching favored anti-spike CD8 responses; private and CD4 specificities were missed.

The source material was whole blood. The sequence was collected from an adult who was a healthcare worker with PCR-confirmed SARS-CoV-2 infection or an uninfected control (not recorded which). The chain employs TRBV9 and TRBJ2-3, with 7 bases fitting TRBD1. This chain's CDR3 is CASSVELGDSLTSTDTQYF. The CDR3 nucleotides are TGTGCCAGCAGCGTAGAATTGGGGGACAGTCTTACTAGCACAGATACGCAGTATTTT.